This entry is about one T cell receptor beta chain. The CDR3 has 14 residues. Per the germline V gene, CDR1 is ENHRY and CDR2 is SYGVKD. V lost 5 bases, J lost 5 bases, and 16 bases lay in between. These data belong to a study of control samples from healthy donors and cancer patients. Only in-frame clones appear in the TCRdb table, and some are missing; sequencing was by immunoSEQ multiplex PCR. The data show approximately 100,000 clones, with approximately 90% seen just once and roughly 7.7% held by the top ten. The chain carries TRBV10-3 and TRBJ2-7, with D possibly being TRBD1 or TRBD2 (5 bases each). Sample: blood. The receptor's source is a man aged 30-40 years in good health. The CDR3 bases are TGTGCCATCAGTTCTAGGGACCTACGGGACGAGCAGTACTTC. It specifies CAISSRDLRDEQYF.